Each of the 8 T cell receptor beta chains below was sequenced from the same sample in a study of shared clonotypes between healthy human individuals. The naive CD8 subset, CD45RO-negative cells positively selected for CCR7, excluded terminally differentiated effector memory CD45RA+ cells. Libraries were prepared by immunoSEQ multiplex PCR; TCRdb keeps only in-frame clonotypes and omits some of them. The sample contains roughly 2,000,000 clones, roughly 93% of which appear only once. The sample comprised naive CD8+ T cells from PBMCs. These receptors came from a man aged 18 to 30 in good health. Some clones in this sample may be carry-over from other donors' samples.

The chain has TRBV28 and TRBJ2-3, with D uncertain. From germline, CDR1 is MDHEN and CDR2 SYDVKM. V shed 6 bases and J shed 10 bases, with 17 bases lying between them. The CDR3 spans 13 residues. The CDR3 nucleotides read TGTGCCAGCAGGATGGCGGACGGTTTGGCGCAGTATTTT. It translates to CASRMADGLAQYF.

V usage is TRBV5-1 and J usage is TRBJ2-7; no clear D gene. Germline V gene lookup returns CDR1 SGHRS and CDR2 YFSETQ. V was trimmed by 0 bases and J by 0 bases, leaving 7 bases between them. The CDR3 spans 14 residues. The CDR3 DNA follows: TGCGCCAGCAGCTTGGCTGTCCCCTCCTACGAGCAGTACTTC. Protein sequence: CASSLAVPSYEQYF.

Written as DNA, the CDR3 is TGCGCCAGCAGCCAGGGACCCTACTCGGACGGCTACACCTTC. It translates to CASSQGPYSDGYTF. The V and J genes are TRBV4-1 and TRBJ1-2, with D perhaps TRBD1 (5 bases). CDR3 length: 14 residues. Germline CDR1 and CDR2: MGHRA and YSYEKL. Trimming removed 3 bases at V and 8 bases at J, with 16 bases between.

The rearrangement links TRBV19 to TRBJ2-1, with 11 bases matching TRBD2. CDR3 length equals 17 residues. Per germline, CDR1 LNHDA and CDR2 SQIVND (reference sequence). The ends lost 5 bases at V and 1 base at J; junction bases unmatched: 7. CDR3 loop: CASSSGLAGKSYNEQFF. The CDR3 DNA reads TGTGCCAGTAGTTCCGGACTAGCGGGCAAATCCTACAATGAGCAGTTCTTC.

The chain combines TRBV7-9 with TRBJ2-7; D perhaps matches TRBD2 (5 bases). The germline gives CDR1 SEHNR, CDR2 FQNEAQ (reference sequence). The CDR3 has 14 residues. The V gene lost 1 base and the J gene lost 2 bases, with 9 bases spanning the gap. The CDR3 coding sequence is TGTGCCAGCAGCTTAGAACGGGAACCCTACGAGCAGTACTTC. Its translation is CASSLEREPYEQYF.

The chain couples TRBV28 to TRBJ2-5, with D perhaps matching TRBD1 (6 bases). Trimming stripped 4 bases from V and 4 bases from J, with 19 bases between. Germline-derived CDR1 and CDR2 are MDHEN and SYDVKM. The CDR3 spans 16 residues. The CDR3 DNA sequence: TGTGCCAGCAGTTCACAATTCGGGACACATTCAGAGACCCAGTACTTC. Its protein product is CASSSQFGTHSETQYF.

The V call is TRBV11-2, the J call TRBJ2-5, with D hard to call. The CDR3 runs 16 residues. The germline CDR1 and CDR2 sequences are SGHAT and FQNNGV. Trimming removed 0 bases at V and 3 bases at J, with 14 bases between. The CDR3 coding sequence is TGTGCCAGCAGCTTAGATTTCACGGGTCGGGAAGAGACCCAGTACTTC. This sequence encodes CASSLDFTGREETQYF.

This chain links TRBV13 with TRBJ2-2; 14 positions match TRBD2. V lost 4 bases to trimming and J lost 4 bases; unmatched junction nucleotides: 14. The germline CDR1 and CDR2 sequences are PRHDT and FYEKMQ (reference sequence). This CDR3 has 20 amino acids. The CDR3 bases are TGTGCCAGCAGCTCGGGCTCCGGGACTAGCGGGAGTCTTGGCACCGGGGAGCTGTTTTTT. This encodes CASSSGSGTSGSLGTGELFF.